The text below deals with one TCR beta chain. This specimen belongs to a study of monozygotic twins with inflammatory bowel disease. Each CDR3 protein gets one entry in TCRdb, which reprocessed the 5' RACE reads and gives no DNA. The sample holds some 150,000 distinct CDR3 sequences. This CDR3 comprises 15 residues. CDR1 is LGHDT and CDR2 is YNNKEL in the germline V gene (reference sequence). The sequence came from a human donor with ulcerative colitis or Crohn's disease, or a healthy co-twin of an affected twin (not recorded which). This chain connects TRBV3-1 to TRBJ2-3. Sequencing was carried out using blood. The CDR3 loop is CASSPRLGGHDTQYF.